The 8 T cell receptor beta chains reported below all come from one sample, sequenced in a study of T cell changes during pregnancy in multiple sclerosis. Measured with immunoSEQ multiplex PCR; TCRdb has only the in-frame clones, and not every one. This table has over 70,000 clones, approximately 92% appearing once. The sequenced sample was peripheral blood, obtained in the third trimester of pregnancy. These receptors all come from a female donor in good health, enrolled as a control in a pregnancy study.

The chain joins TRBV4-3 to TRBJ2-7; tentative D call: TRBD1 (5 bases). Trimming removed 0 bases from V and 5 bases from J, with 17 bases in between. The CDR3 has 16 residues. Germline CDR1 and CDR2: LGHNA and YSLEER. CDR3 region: CASSQEPPPRGNEQYF. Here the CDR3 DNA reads TGCGCCAGCAGCCAAGAACCCCCCCCAAGGGGCAACGAGCAGTACTTC.

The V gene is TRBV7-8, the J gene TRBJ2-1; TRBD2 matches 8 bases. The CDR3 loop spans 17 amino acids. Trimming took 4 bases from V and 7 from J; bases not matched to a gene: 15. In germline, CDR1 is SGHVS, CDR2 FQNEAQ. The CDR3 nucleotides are TGTGCCAGCAGCTCCCTAAAGGGGACTAGTGGGTTAAATGAGCAGTTCTTC. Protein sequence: CASSSLKGTSGLNEQFF.

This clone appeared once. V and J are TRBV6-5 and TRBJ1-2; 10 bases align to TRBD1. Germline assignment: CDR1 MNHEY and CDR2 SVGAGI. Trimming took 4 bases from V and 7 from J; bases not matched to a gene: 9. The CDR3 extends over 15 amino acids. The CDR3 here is CASSWSGTGVTGYTF. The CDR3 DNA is TGTGCCAGCAGTTGGTCCGGGACAGGGGTAACTGGCTACACCTTC.

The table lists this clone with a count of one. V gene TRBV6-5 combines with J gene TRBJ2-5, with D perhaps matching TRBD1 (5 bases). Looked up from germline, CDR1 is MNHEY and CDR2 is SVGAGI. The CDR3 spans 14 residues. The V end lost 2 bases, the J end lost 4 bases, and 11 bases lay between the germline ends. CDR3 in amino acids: CASSYTLDTETQYF. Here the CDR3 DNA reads TGTGCCAGCAGTTACACTCTGGACACAGAGACCCAGTACTTC.

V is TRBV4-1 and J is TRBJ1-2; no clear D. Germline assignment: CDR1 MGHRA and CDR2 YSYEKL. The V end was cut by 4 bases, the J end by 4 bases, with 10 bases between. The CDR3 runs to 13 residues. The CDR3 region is CASSREFSYGYTF. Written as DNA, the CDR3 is TGCGCCAGCAGCCGAGAATTCTCCTATGGCTACACCTTC.

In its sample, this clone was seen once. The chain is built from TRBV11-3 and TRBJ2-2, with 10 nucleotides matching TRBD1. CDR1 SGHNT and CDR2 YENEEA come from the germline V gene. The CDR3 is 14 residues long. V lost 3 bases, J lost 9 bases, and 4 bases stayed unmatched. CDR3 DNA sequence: TGTGCCAGCAGCTTCCGGGACAGGGGCTGGGAGCTGTTTTTT. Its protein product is CASSFRDRGWELFF.

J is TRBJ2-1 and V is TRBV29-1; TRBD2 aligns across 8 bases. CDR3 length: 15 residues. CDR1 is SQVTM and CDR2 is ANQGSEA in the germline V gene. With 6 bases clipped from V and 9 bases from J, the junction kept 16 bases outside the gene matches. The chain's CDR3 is CSVRNPGLGRGEQFF. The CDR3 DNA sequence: TGCAGCGTCCGTAATCCGGGACTAGGGAGGGGTGAGCAGTTCTTC.

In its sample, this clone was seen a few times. DNA of the CDR3: TGTGCCAGCAAGTTTTCACAGGGATCTGGAAACACCATATATTTT. Residues: CASKFSQGSGNTIYF. The chain is built from TRBV6-6 and TRBJ1-3, with D maybe TRBD1 (6 bases). The CDR3 sequence is 15 residues long. Per germline, CDR1 MNHNY and CDR2 SVGAGI (reference sequence). Trimming left V 7 bases short and J 1 base short, with 14 bases between.